This TCR beta chain is from a study of shared clonotypes between healthy human individuals. Measured with immunoSEQ multiplex PCR; TCRdb has only the in-frame clones, and not every one. The table has hundreds of thousands of clones, 55% to 85% seen once; the top ten hold around 2%. Germline CDR1 is SEHNR and CDR2 is FQNEAQ (reference sequence). The CDR3 length is 14 residues. Trimming took 5 bases from V and 6 from J, leaving 13 bases between them. The sequence came from a woman aged 25 to 45 in good health. Specimen: memory CD4+ T cells sorted from blood. Subset: CD45RA-negative fraction. J is TRBJ1-4 and V is TRBV7-9; perhaps TRBD1 as D (5 bases). The DNA for the CDR3 is TGTGCCAGCAGCGACATAAGGGGCGATGAAAAACTGTTTTTT. It encodes CASSDIRGDEKLFF. Supplemented by reference TRBV7-9 and TRBJ1-4, the full variable domain reads DTGVSQNPRHKITKRGQNVTFRCDPISEHNRLYWYRQTLGQGPEFLTYFQNEAQLEKSRLLSDRFSAERPKGSFSTLEIQRTEQGDSAMYLCASSDIRGDEKLFFGSGTQLSVL.